The following is a T cell receptor (beta chain) sequence with its context. These data belong to a study of blood T cell repertoires in COVID-19. V dropped 4 bases and J dropped 5; count of bases not matched to a gene: 11. The CDR3 loop spans 16 amino acids. Germline assignment: CDR1 LGHDT and CDR2 YNNKEL (reference sequence). Here immunoSEQ multiplex PCR was the method, and the copy in TCRdb shows in-frame clones only, minus some. The sample lists approximately 62,000 clones; around four fifths were seen once. The sequenced sample was peripheral blood. The genes are TRBV3-1 (or the pseudogene TRBV3-2) and TRBJ2-5, with TRBD1 matching 9 bases. The receptor comes from an elderly man with acute or convalescent COVID-19. The CDR3, as DNA: TGTGCCAGCAGCCCCATCGGGACAGGGCAGGGGGAGACCCAGTACTTC. This sequence encodes CASSPIGTGQGETQYF.